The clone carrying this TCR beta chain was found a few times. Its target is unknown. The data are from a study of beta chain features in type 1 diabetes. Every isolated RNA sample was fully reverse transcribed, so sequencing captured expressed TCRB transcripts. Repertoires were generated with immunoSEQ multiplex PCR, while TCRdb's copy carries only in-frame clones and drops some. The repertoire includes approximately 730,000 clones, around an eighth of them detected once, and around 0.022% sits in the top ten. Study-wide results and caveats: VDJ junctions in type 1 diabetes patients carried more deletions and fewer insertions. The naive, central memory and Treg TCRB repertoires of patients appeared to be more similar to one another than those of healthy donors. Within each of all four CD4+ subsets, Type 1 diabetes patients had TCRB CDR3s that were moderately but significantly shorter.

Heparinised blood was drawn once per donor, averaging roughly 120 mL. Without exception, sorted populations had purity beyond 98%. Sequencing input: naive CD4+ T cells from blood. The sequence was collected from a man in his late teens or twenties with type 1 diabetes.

Written as DNA, the CDR3 is TGTGCCAGCAGCTTAGCGGGGGACTCGTACGAGCAGTACTTC. It encodes CASSLAGDSYEQYF. The chain carries TRBV7-2 and TRBJ2-7, with D possibly TRBD2 on 6 matching bases. The CDR3 covers 14 residues. With 0 bases removed from V and 4 bases from J, the gap between germline ends came to 10 bases. Germline loops: CDR1 SGHTA, CDR2 FQGNSA. The entire variable domain, with the rest obtained from reference TRBV7-2 and TRBJ2-7, is as follows: GAGVSQSPSNKVTEKGKDVELRCDPISGHTALYWYRQSLGQGLEFLIYFQGNSAPDKSGLPSDRFSAERTGGSVSTLTIQRTQQEDSAVYLCASSLAGDSYEQYFGPGTRLTVT.